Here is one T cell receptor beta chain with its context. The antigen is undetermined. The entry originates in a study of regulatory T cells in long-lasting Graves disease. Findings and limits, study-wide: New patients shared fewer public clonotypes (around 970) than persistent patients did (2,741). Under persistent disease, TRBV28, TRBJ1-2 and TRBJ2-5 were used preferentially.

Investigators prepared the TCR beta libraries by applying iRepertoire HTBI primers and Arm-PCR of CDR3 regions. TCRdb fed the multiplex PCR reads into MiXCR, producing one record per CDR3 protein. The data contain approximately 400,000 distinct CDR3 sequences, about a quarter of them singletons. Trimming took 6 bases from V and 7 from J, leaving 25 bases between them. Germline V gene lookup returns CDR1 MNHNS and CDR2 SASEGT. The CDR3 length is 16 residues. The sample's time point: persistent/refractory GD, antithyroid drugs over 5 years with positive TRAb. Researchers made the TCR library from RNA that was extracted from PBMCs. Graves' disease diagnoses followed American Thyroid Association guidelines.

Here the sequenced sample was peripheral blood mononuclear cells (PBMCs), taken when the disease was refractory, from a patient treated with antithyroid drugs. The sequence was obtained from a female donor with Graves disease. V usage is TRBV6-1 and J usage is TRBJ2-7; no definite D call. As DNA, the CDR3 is TGTGCCAGCAGCCGACCCTCCAACTCCGCCTCCTTTGAGCAGTACTTC. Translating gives CASSRPSNSASFEQYF.